The clone carrying this T cell receptor beta chain came up many times. What it binds is unknown. The sample belongs to a study of T cells in Graves' hyperthyroidism and ophthalmopathy. For the study at large: Peripheral blood was taken when the disease was first diagnosed, before any treatment began.

Not enrolled were patients with uncontrolled infection, other autoimmune disease, pregnancy or lactation. Amplified TCR beta CDR3 regions came from RNA transcripts. The primer set for the first-round RT-PCR of the TCR CDR3 was HTBI. TCRdb re-derived calls from the multiplex PCR reads in MiXCR, one entry per CDR3 protein. Of hundreds of thousands of distinct CDR3 sequences in the sample, roughly 20% were seen once. Whole-study results and caveats: Most thyroid clonotypes that were expanded above 0.001 also turned up in blood. A model using 13 V-J features told ophthalmopathy apart from stable hyperthyroidism.

The source is a young man with Graves' ophthalmopathy. Sequenced: blood.

This CDR3 reads CASSLTLQTGELFF. As DNA, the CDR3 is TGTGCCAGCAGCTTAACGTTGCAGACCGGGGAGCTGTTTTTT. J is TRBJ2-2 and V is TRBV7-9; no clear D. The CDR3 totals 14 residues. V lost 2 bases to trimming and J lost 5 bases, with 9 bases between them. Germline CDR1 reads SEHNR; CDR2 reads FQNEAQ (reference sequence).